Listed here are 22 T cell receptor beta chains from one sample, sequenced in a study of blood T cell repertoires in COVID-19. Method: immunoSEQ multiplex PCR; TCRdb's copy keeps in-frame clones and lacks some. The sample records some 25,000 clones, around 91% being singletons. Material for sequencing was peripheral blood. Receptor source: a man aged 65 to 85 with acute or convalescent COVID-19.

The chain is built from TRBV11-1 and TRBJ2-1; 11 bases are a match to TRBD1. V dropped 4 bases and J dropped 8; count of bases not matched to a gene: 7. This CDR3 has 15 amino acids. The germline V gene has CDR1 SGHAT and CDR2 FQDESV (reference sequence). As DNA, the CDR3 is TGTGCCAGCAGCTCCGGACAGGGGGCTATAGATGAGCAGTTCTTC. Translating gives CASSSGQGAIDEQFF. Looking up the rest from reference TRBV11-1 and TRBJ2-1 gives the full variable domain: EAEVAQSPRYKITEKSQAVAFWCDPISGHATLYWYRQILGQGPELLVQFQDESVVDDSQLPKDRFSAERLKGVDSTLKIQPAELGDSAMYLCASSSGQGAIDEQFFGPGTRLTVL.

The chain is built from TRBV5-8 and TRBJ1-1, with no clear D. The length of the CDR3 is 12 residues. From germline, CDR1 is SGHTS and CDR2 YDEGEE. V gave up 2 bases and J gave up 4 bases, with 6 bases separating them. The CDR3 here is CASSFLSTEAFF. The CDR3 nucleotides read TGTGCCAGCAGCTTTCTGAGCACTGAAGCTTTCTTT.

This chain links TRBV7-2 with TRBJ1-2; 7 positions agree with TRBD1. Unmatched junction bases numbered 8, after V lost 4 bases and J lost 6 bases. CDR1 SGHTA and CDR2 FQGNSA come from the germline V gene. The CDR3 is made up of 14 amino acids. The chain's CDR3 is CASSSRGGADGYTF. The CDR3 DNA reads TGTGCCAGCAGCTCACGAGGGGGCGCGGATGGCTACACCTTC.

The CDR3 region is CASSTGQGAYEQYF. In DNA form, the CDR3 reads TGTGCCAGCAGTACGGGACAGGGGGCCTACGAGCAGTACTTC. This chain connects TRBV28 to TRBJ2-7; 11 bases are a match to TRBD1. V dropped 5 bases and J dropped 2; count of bases not matched to a gene: 2. CDR1 MDHEN and CDR2 SYDVKM come from the germline V gene. CDR3 length: 14 residues.

This chain joins TRBV6-1 and TRBJ2-3; the D is unclear. Trimming shortened V by 2 bases and J by 3 bases, and 9 bases separated the two germline ends. This CDR3 has 14 residues. Germline CDR1 MNHNS, CDR2 SASEGT. CDR3 DNA sequence: TGTGCCAGCAGTGAAACCCAGTTAACAGATACGCAGTATTTT. Translating it yields CASSETQLTDTQYF.

The chain is built from TRBV4-3 and TRBJ1-1; D remains unclear. The CDR3 spans 15 residues. The germline V gene has CDR1 LGHNA and CDR2 YSLEER. The ends were cut back, 0 bases at V and 11 bases at J, with 19 bases in the middle. The CDR3 coding sequence is TGCGCCAGCAGCCAAGATTATAGCCGTAAACTCCGGGCTTTCTTT. This encodes CASSQDYSRKLRAFF.

The CDR3 region has the DNA TGCGCCAGCAGCTTGGGCCTGGAGCTTCCCCCCTTCTTC. Protein product: CASSLGLELPPFF. The rearrangement uses TRBV5-1 and TRBJ2-1, with D unresolved. CDR1 SGHRS and CDR2 YFSETQ come from the germline V gene. Between the trimmed V and J ends, which lost 0 bases and 16 bases, there was a span of 17 bases. The CDR3 consists of 13 residues.

The gene calls are TRBV28 and TRBJ2-2; D ambiguous. The germline CDR1 and CDR2 sequences are MDHEN and SYDVKM. V gave up 3 bases and J gave up 8 bases, with 4 bases separating them. The CDR3 is made up of 11 amino acids. The CDR3 bases are TGTGCCAGCAGTTTCTCTGGGGAGCTGTTTTTT. Its protein is CASSFSGELFF.

This rearrangement joins TRBV5-1 to TRBJ1-2; D unresolved. Trimming cost V 0 bases and J 8 bases, with 11 bases left between them. This CDR3 region has 13 residues. From germline, CDR1 is SGHRS and CDR2 YFSETQ. CDR3 protein: CASSLGPARGYTF. The CDR3 nucleotides are TGCGCCAGCAGCTTGGGCCCCGCGAGGGGCTACACCTTC.

CDR3 sequence: CASTEGQGPFYGYTF. The CDR3 DNA reads TGTGCCAGCACCGAAGGACAGGGGCCCTTCTATGGCTACACCTTC. J is TRBJ1-2 and V is TRBV6-5, with 9 bases that match TRBD1. Unmatched junction bases numbered 10, after V lost 7 bases and J lost 4 bases. The CDR3 is made up of 15 amino acids. The germline V gene has CDR1 MNHEY and CDR2 SVGAGI.

The chain recombines TRBV29-1 with TRBJ1-2; 9 positions agree with TRBD1. J was trimmed by 4 bases and V by 5 bases; bases with no gene match: 11. The CDR3 is 15 residues long. CDR1 SQVTM and CDR2 ANQGSEA come from the germline V gene. The CDR3 coding sequence is TGCAGCGTTCATCCGAGACAGGGGGACGCCTATGGCTACACCTTC. Its translation is CSVHPRQGDAYGYTF.

J is TRBJ1-6 and V is TRBV5-6; D is unclear. The ends were cut back, 0 bases at V and 10 bases at J, with 17 bases in the middle. The CDR3 length is 16 residues. Germline lookup yields CDR1 SGHDT and CDR2 YYEEEE. DNA of the CDR3: TGTGCCAGCAGCTTGGGTCCGGTCCGGGGTTCGTCACCCCTCCACTTT. Encoded protein: CASSLGPVRGSSPLHF. The whole variable domain, remainder taken from reference TRBV5-6 and TRBJ1-6, is DAGVTQSPTHLIKTRGQQVTLRCSPKSGHDTVSWYQQALGQGPQFIFQYYEEEERQRGNFPDRFSGHQFPNYSSELNVNALLLGDSALYLCASSLGPVRGSSPLHFGNGTRLTVT.

In this sample, this clone turned up a few times. CDR3 coding DNA: TGTGCCAGCTCACCACTGACAGCCTATAATTCACCCCTCCACTTT. This codes for CASSPLTAYNSPLHF. This chain links TRBV18 with TRBJ1-6, with a weak D call TRBD1 (5 bases). CDR1 and CDR2 (germline): KGHSH, LQKENI. The CDR3 spans 15 residues. Deletions cut 1 base from V and 2 bases from J, with 6 bases between.

The rearrangement links TRBV11-3 to TRBJ2-6; weak D call: TRBD1 (5 bases). V lost 1 base, J lost 4 bases, and 8 bases lay in between. CDR1 is SGHNT, CDR2 YENEEA, per germline. The CDR3 is 15 residues long. CDR3 DNA: TGTGCCAGCAGCTTAGCAGGGCGCGGGGCCAACGTCCTGACTTTC. This translates into CASSLAGRGANVLTF. Supplemented by reference TRBV11-3 and TRBJ2-6, the full variable domain reads EAGVVQSPRYKIIEKKQPVAFWCNPISGHNTLYWYLQNLGQGPELLIRYENEEAVDDSQLPKDRFSAERLKGVDSTLKIQPAELGDSAVYLCASSLAGRGANVLTFGAGSRLTVL.

The chain links TRBV6-5 to TRBJ1-6, with 8 bases lining up with TRBD1. Germline CDR1 and CDR2: MNHEY and SVGAGI. This CDR3 region has 14 residues. V lost 6 bases, J lost 6 bases, and 4 bases stayed unmatched. The CDR3 nucleotides are TGTGCCAGCAGGCGACAGGGGAGTAATTCACCCCTCCACTTT. This codes for CASRRQGSNSPLHF.

The J gene is TRBJ2-1, the V gene TRBV7-3; D is uncertain. V lost 7 bases to trimming and J lost 7 bases, with 14 bases between them. This CDR3 is built from 13 residues. Germline V gene data show CDR1 as SGHTA and CDR2 as FQGTGA. As DNA, the CDR3 is TGTGCCAGCACGCTCCCCCCAGTAAATGAGCAGTTCTTC. This gives the protein CASTLPPVNEQFF.

CDR3 in DNA: TGTGCCAGCAGCGTAGGAGTAGATGGCTACACCTTC. It is translated as CASSVGVDGYTF. The chain uses TRBV9 and TRBJ1-2; D is undetermined. Deletions cut 0 bases from V and 6 bases from J, with 6 bases between. CDR1 and CDR2 from the germline V gene are SGDLS and YYNGEE. The length of the CDR3 is 12 residues.

This clone was seen once. The V and J genes are TRBV3-1 (or the pseudogene TRBV3-2) and TRBJ1-1; tentatively, D is TRBD1 (5 bases). V was cut by 3 bases and J by 0 bases, with 11 bases left in between. Germline CDR1 and CDR2: LGHDT and YNNKEL (reference sequence). There are 15 residues in the CDR3. The DNA for the CDR3 is TGTGCCAGCAGCCACCCGGGGGGGATGAACACTGAAGCTTTCTTT. Protein sequence: CASSHPGGMNTEAFF.

This clone was detected only once. The chain has TRBV6-5 and TRBJ1-5, with D possibly TRBD1 on 6 matching bases. V lost 5 bases, J lost 6 bases, and 17 bases lay in between. Per the germline V gene, CDR1 is MNHEY and CDR2 is SVGAGI. This CDR3 contains 15 residues. The CDR3 sequence: CASSPSTGRGQPQHF. The CDR3 DNA reads TGTGCCAGCAGTCCTTCCACAGGGCGAGGTCAGCCCCAGCATTTT.

The chain recombines TRBV9 with TRBJ1-2, with 9 positions matching TRBD1. The CDR3 runs to 16 residues. V dropped 0 bases and J dropped 1; count of bases not matched to a gene: 4. The germline V gene has CDR1 SGDLS and CDR2 YYNGEE. CDR3 region: CASSVEGTGNNYGYTF. The DNA of the CDR3 is TGTGCCAGCAGCGTAGAAGGGACAGGGAATAACTATGGCTACACCTTC.

V is TRBV7-2 and J is TRBJ1-2, with 7 bases that match TRBD1. This CDR3 is built from 17 residues. J was trimmed by 8 bases and V by 5 bases; bases with no gene match: 20. From germline, CDR1 is SGHTA and CDR2 FQGNSA. The CDR3 DNA sequence: TGTGCCAGCAGCCCCCCAAAATATGTACAGGGGAGCTACGGCTACACCTTC. The encoded protein is CASSPPKYVQGSYGYTF.

This clone has just one count. V is TRBV6-5 and J is TRBJ2-7; 9 nucleotides align to TRBD1. The CDR3 runs 13 residues. The junction had 6 bases not matched to a gene; V was cut back by 6 bases and J by 6 bases. Germline-derived CDR1 and CDR2 are MNHEY and SVGAGI. CDR3 in DNA: TGTGCCAGCAGGCCTGGGACAGGGATCGAGCAGTACTTC. Protein sequence: CASRPGTGIEQYF.